The 18 T cell receptor beta chains listed next were all sequenced from one sample in a study of shared clonotypes between healthy human individuals. The assay was immunoSEQ multiplex PCR, and TCRdb's table has in-frame clones only and misses some. There are some 95,000 clones in the sample; approximately 63% occur only once, and 45% to 55% lies in the top ten. Input material: memory CD8+ T cells sorted from blood. Sample subset: CD45RO+ cells pooled with CCR7-negative TemRA cells. The receptors stem from a young man in good health.

The chain links TRBV15 to TRBJ1-4; TRBD1 matches 8 bases. CDR1 and CDR2 from the germline V gene are LNHNV and YYDKDF (reference sequence). This CDR3 is built from 19 residues. The ends lost 8 bases at V and 3 bases at J; junction bases unmatched: 20. The CDR3 region is CATLTSKTGAKVANEKLFF. The CDR3 region has the DNA TGTGCCACCCTCACCTCGAAGACAGGGGCCAAGGTGGCTAATGAAAAACTGTTTTTT. The whole variable domain, remainder taken from reference TRBV15 and TRBJ1-4, is DAMVIQNPRYQVTQFGKPVTLSCSQTLNHNVMYWYQQKSSQAPKLLFHYYDKDFNNEADTPDNFQSRRPNTSFCFLDIRSPGLGDTAMYLCATLTSKTGAKVANEKLFFGSGTQLSVL.

The chain has TRBV7-6 and TRBJ2-1; D not resolved. Looked up from germline, CDR1 is SGHVS and CDR2 is FNYEAQ. This CDR3 spans 13 amino acids. Trimming took 0 bases from V and 4 from J, leaving 4 bases between them. The CDR3 spells CASSLAAYNEQFF. The CDR3 coding sequence is TGTGCCAGCAGCTTAGCAGCGTACAATGAGCAGTTCTTC. The entire variable domain, with the rest obtained from reference TRBV7-6 and TRBJ2-1, is as follows: GAGVSQSPRYKVTKRGQDVALRCDPISGHVSLYWYRQALGQGPEFLTYFNYEAQQDKSGLPNDRFSAERPEGSISTLTIQRTEQRDSAMYRCASSLAAYNEQFFGPGTRLTVL.

The chain uses TRBV9 and TRBJ1-3; D not resolved. Trimming took 4 bases from V and 11 from J, leaving 16 bases between them. Germline CDR1 and CDR2: SGDLS and YYNGEE. The CDR3 runs 13 residues. The CDR3 bases are TGTGCCAGCAGCCTAGTCGGGGATAGGCCCATATATTTT. This translates into CASSLVGDRPIYF.

This clone was found many times. The chain links TRBV9 to TRBJ2-7; D is possibly TRBD2 (7 bases). Deletions cut 4 bases from V and 3 bases from J, with 23 bases between. The CDR3 consists of 17 residues. In germline, CDR1 is SGDLS, CDR2 YYNGEE. The CDR3 here is CASSPRRGAGLDYEQYF. The DNA for the CDR3 is TGTGCCAGCAGCCCGAGACGGGGGGCGGGACTCGACTACGAGCAGTACTTC.

The J gene is TRBJ2-2, the V gene TRBV7-4; D remains unclear. The length of the CDR3 is 16 residues. CDR1 SGHVT and CDR2 SQSDAQ come from the germline V gene. The ends were cut back, 5 bases at V and 4 bases at J, with 17 bases in the middle. Written as DNA, the CDR3 is TGTGCCAGCAGCCAAGACCTTCGGTGGGGCACCGGGGAGCTGTTTTTT. Amino acids: CASSQDLRWGTGELFF.

The rearrangement links TRBV6-5 to TRBJ2-3, with D possibly matching TRBD2 (6 bases). Trimming stripped 11 bases from V and 8 bases from J, with 14 bases between. Looked up from germline, CDR1 is MNHEY and CDR2 is SVGAGI. CDR3 size: 11 residues. This CDR3 is CAVGEVPTQYF. Written as DNA, the CDR3 is TGTGCCGTTGGGGAGGTTCCTACGCAGTATTTT.

The rearrangement links TRBV11-1 to TRBJ2-5; D is ambiguous. CDR1 is SGHAT, CDR2 FQDESV, per germline (reference sequence). This CDR3 is 12 amino acids long. Trimming shortened V by 0 bases and J by 10 bases, and 9 bases separated the two germline ends. The CDR3 here is CASSLAYSGQYF. CDR3 bases: TGTGCCAGCAGCTTAGCGTACAGTGGCCAGTACTTC. Full variable domain (rest looked up from reference TRBV11-1 and TRBJ2-5): EAEVAQSPRYKITEKSQAVAFWCDPISGHATLYWYRQILGQGPELLVQFQDESVVDDSQLPKDRFSAERLKGVDSTLKIQPAELGDSAMYLCASSLAYSGQYFGPGTRLLVL.

The gene calls are TRBV29-1 and TRBJ2-1, with 13 bases identical to TRBD2. Unmatched junction bases numbered 9, after V lost 8 bases and J lost 2 bases. This CDR3 is 16 amino acids long. Germline-derived CDR1 and CDR2 are SQVTM and ANQGSEA. CDR3 in amino acids: CSLRSGTSGTYNEQFF. DNA of the CDR3: TGCAGCTTAAGATCCGGGACTAGCGGGACCTACAATGAGCAGTTCTTC.

The table lists this clone with a count of one. V gene TRBV15 combines with J gene TRBJ1-5; the D gene is possibly TRBD1 (5 bases). CDR1 is LNHNV and CDR2 is YYDKDF in the germline V gene (reference sequence). The V gene lost 0 bases and the J gene lost 8 bases, with 11 bases spanning the gap. The CDR3 is made up of 14 amino acids. Here the CDR3 DNA reads TGTGCCACCAGCAGAGAGTCTACGACAGAGCCCCAGCATTTT. Amino acids: CATSRESTTEPQHF.

The J gene is TRBJ2-6, the V gene TRBV19, with 7 bases identical to TRBD1. J lost 0 bases, V lost 10 bases, and 3 bases had no gene match. This CDR3 is built from 14 residues. CDR1 and CDR2 (germline): LNHDA, SQIVND (reference sequence). CDR3: CAIAGGSGANVLTF. The CDR3 region has the DNA TGTGCCATTGCAGGGGGCTCTGGGGCCAACGTCCTGACTTTC. The whole variable domain, remainder taken from reference TRBV19 and TRBJ2-6, is DGGITQSPKYLFRKEGQNVTLSCEQNLNHDAMYWYRQDPGQGLRLIYYSQIVNDFQKGDIAEGYSVSREKKESFPLTVTSAQKNPTAFYLCAIAGGSGANVLTFGAGSRLTVL.

This clone was detected a few times. The chain carries TRBV11-2 and TRBJ2-1, with TRBD2 matching 13 bases. With 5 bases clipped from V and 8 bases from J, the junction kept 6 bases outside the gene matches. CDR1 SGHAT and CDR2 FQNNGV come from the germline V gene. The CDR3 spans 15 residues. Here the CDR3 DNA reads TGTGCCAGCAGCCGCGGACTAGCGGGAGAGGATGAGCAGTTCTTC. It encodes CASSRGLAGEDEQFF.

V is TRBV7-9 and J is TRBJ2-2, with 14 bases identical to TRBD2. The CDR3 loop spans 18 amino acids. The germline CDR1 and CDR2 sequences are SEHNR and FQNEAQ (reference sequence). Trimming cost V 3 bases and J 3 bases; bases outside gene matches: 6. Written as DNA, the CDR3 is TGTGCCAGCAGCTTTACGAGACTAGCGGGAGGGGACACCGGGGAGCTGTTTTTT. It specifies CASSFTRLAGGDTGELFF.

This clone was detected only a few times. This chain connects TRBV6-1 to TRBJ2-7; 9 bases match TRBD1. The length of the CDR3 is 14 residues. J was trimmed by 4 bases and V by 6 bases; bases with no gene match: 7. The germline gives CDR1 MNHNS, CDR2 SASEGT. CDR3: CASRPGTGWYEQYF. The CDR3 nucleotides are TGTGCCAGCAGGCCAGGGACAGGGTGGTACGAGCAGTACTTC.

The V call is TRBV7-7, the J call TRBJ2-5, with 7 nucleotides matching TRBD1. The V gene end was trimmed by 7 bases and the J gene end by 5 bases; junction bases not matched to a gene: 13. CDR1 is SSHAT and CDR2 is FNYEAQ in the germline V gene (reference sequence). The CDR3 length is 15 residues. DNA of the CDR3: TGTGCCAGCACCCAAATTTCCGGGACAGCGGAGACCCAGTACTTC. Translated: CASTQISGTAETQYF.

This clone was counted many times. The chain joins TRBV28 to TRBJ1-2; tentative D call: TRBD1 (5 bases). The germline V gene encodes CDR1 MDHEN and CDR2 SYDVKM. CDR3 length equals 14 residues. V gave up 6 bases and J gave up 7 bases, with 18 bases separating them. CDR3 nucleotides: TGTGCCAGCAGCCCTGGGGGAGGGTACGGTGGCTACACCTTC. As protein: CASSPGGGYGGYTF.

The genes are TRBV2 and TRBJ2-7; D gene uncertain. Per germline, CDR1 SNHLY and CDR2 FYNNEI. There are 11 residues in the CDR3. Deletions cut 7 bases from V and 1 base from J, with 5 bases between. The DNA for the CDR3 is TGTGCCAGCAAGGAATCCTACGAGCAGTACTTC. Its protein is CASKESYEQYF.

The chain uses TRBV4-1 and TRBJ1-4; TRBD1 might be the D (5 bases). This CDR3 region has 15 residues. The ends were cut back, 0 bases at V and 4 bases at J, with 9 bases in the middle. Germline CDR1 and CDR2: MGHRA and YSYEKL. CDR3 amino acids: CASSQEGLLNEKLFF. CDR3 nucleotide sequence: TGCGCCAGCAGCCAAGAGGGACTCCTTAATGAAAAACTGTTTTTT.

The chain links TRBV5-1 to TRBJ2-7; possible D gene TRBD2, 5 bases. CDR1 is SGHRS and CDR2 is YFSETQ in the germline V gene. The CDR3 is 14 amino acids. V was pared by 4 bases and J by 2 bases, with 13 bases between. CDR3 bases: TGCGCCAGCAGCGAAGCGGCGTACCCCTACGAGCAGTACTTC. Translation: CASSEAAYPYEQYF.